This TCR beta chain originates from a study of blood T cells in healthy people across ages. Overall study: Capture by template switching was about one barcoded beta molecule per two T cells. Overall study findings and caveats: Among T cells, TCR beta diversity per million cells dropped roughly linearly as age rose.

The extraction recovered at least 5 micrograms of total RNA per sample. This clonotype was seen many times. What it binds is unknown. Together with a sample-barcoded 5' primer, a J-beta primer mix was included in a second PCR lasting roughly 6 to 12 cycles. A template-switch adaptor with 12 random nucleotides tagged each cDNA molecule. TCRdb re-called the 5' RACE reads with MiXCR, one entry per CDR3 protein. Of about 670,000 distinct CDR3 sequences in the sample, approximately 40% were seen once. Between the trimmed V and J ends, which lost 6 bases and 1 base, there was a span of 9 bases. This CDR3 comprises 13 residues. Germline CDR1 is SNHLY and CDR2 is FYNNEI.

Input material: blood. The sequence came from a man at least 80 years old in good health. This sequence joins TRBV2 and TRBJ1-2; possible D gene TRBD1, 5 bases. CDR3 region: CASSVRVNYGYTF. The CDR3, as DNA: TGTGCCAGCAGCGTCAGGGTTAACTATGGCTACACCTTC.